A selection of T cell receptor beta chains follows, all from one sample in a study of shared clonotypes between healthy human individuals. The repertoire was sequenced with immunoSEQ multiplex PCR; TCRdb's copy has only in-frame clones and lacks some. Of some 2 million clones in the sample, over 85% are singletons; the top ten hold 1.2%. The sequenced sample consisted of naive CD8+ T cells sorted from blood. The source of these receptors is a man younger than 35 in good health. Each CDR3 is given with its conserved first and last residue.

>TRBV7-7|TRBJ2-7
CASSTGQGFEQYF
>TRBV4-1|TRBJ2-1
CASSQDRSRGYNEQFF
>TRBV9|TRBJ2-3
CASSLPLTSGSTDTQYF
>TRBV7-3|TRBJ2-1
CASSLAGVTINEQFF
>TRBV10-2|TRBJ2-1
CASSDGLAGGPNEQFF
>TRBV5-4|TRBJ2-2
CASSLEAGATGELFF
>TRBV7-9|TRBJ2-7
CASSSLTSAGQYF
>TRBV13|TRBJ1-1
CASLGRTSGNTEAFF
>TRBV5-1|TRBJ2-3
CASSLWAGDTDTQYF
>TRBV6-6|TRBJ2-2
CASSTTGELFF
>TRBV6-5|TRBJ2-1
CASSADGGEQFF
>TRBV5-6|TRBJ2-5
CASSLLGDETQYF
>TRBV29-1|TRBJ2-1
CSVEDGASGRIYNEQFF
>TRBV28|TRBJ2-7
CASSGTSGPFSYEQYF
>TRBV7-8|TRBJ1-1
CASNLGGPTEAFF
>TRBV4-3|TRBJ2-2
CASSQVDSNTGELFF
>TRBV7-8|TRBJ2-7
CASSLLLAGLIGEQYF
>TRBV27|TRBJ1-1
CASSLSVGSRAFF
>TRBV5-1|TRBJ2-7
CASSSGTGAYEQYF
>TRBV7-8|TRBJ2-1
CASSLARKAFMDEQFF
>TRBV4-1|TRBJ1-5
CASSQGQGAIDSNQPQHF
>TRBV11-2|TRBJ2-1
CASSLVLGRGGNEQFF
>TRBV7-8|TRBJ2-7
CASSLGQGGEQYF
>TRBV6-1|TRBJ2-5
CASRGLAQETQYF
>TRBV2|TRBJ1-4
CASSPWGMGEKLFF
>TRBV9|TRBJ2-2
CASSTRGLRDTGELFF
>TRBV7-2|TRBJ2-5
CASSETSGGLETQYF
>TRBV7-8|TRBJ2-7
CASSWPVSGDPYEQYF
>TRBV7-2|TRBJ2-5
CASSFLASSQETQYF
>TRBV7-8|TRBJ2-7
CASSSEGALSYEQYF
>TRBV4-1|TRBJ1-2
CASQLTDGPTKAGTF
>TRBV27|TRBJ1-1
CAMHPLGGNTEAFF
>TRBV10-1|TRBJ2-3
CASSEASGGPTDTQYF
>TRBV27|TRBJ1-5
CASGLAGGGGQPQHF
>TRBV5-4|TRBJ1-3
CASSLGIGNTIYF
>TRBV15|TRBJ2-7
CATSEGGGALYEQYF
>TRBV6-1|TRBJ2-7
CASSEGLLYEQYF
>TRBV5-1|TRBJ1-2
CASSPRTIGNYGYTF
>TRBV4-1|TRBJ1-4
CASSQTGEGTNEKLFF
>TRBV27|TRBJ1-1
CASASAVRTEAFF
>TRBV11-2|TRBJ2-7
CASSLAPDSYEQYF
>TRBV27|TRBJ2-7
CASSLFGSRAPSYEQYF
>TRBV9|TRBJ2-7
CASSATGTGDEQYF
>TRBV10-3|TRBJ2-7
CAISAPGTSASYEQYF
>TRBV6-1|TRBJ1-2
CASSELDRVHGYTF
>TRBV7-8|TRBJ1-5
CASSSGVGNQPQHF
>TRBV4-1|TRBJ2-7
CASSQRWGYEQYF
>TRBV27|TRBJ2-1
CASSENRDYEQFF
>TRBV4-1|TRBJ2-7
CASSQTSGAYEQYF
>TRBV28|TRBJ1-6
CASISDLGDRSYNSPLHF
>TRBV7-9|TRBJ2-7
CASSPEGVDSYEQYF
>TRBV9|TRBJ2-2
CASSASRGEGTGELFF
>TRBV30|.
CAWSVGQGIFYEQYF
>TRBV9|TRBJ2-3
CASSVGGSGTDTQYF
>TRBV28|TRBJ2-5
CASRGVETQYF